Below are 3 T cell receptor beta chains sequenced from a single sample in a study of cytomegalovirus exposure and HLA in healthy donors. PCR used 60 Vbeta primers and 13 Jbeta primers. Produced via immunoSEQ multiplex PCR; TCRdb's table is partial and in-frame only. The sample comprises roughly 98,000 clones, roughly 80% of which are singletons, and more than 1.5% rests with the top ten. The sample consisted of PBMCs. Source of these receptors: a man between 40 and 49 years old in good health and CMV-seronegative.

This clone has only a few counts. The chain is built from TRBV7-2 and TRBJ1-5, with 11 bases fitting TRBD1. V lost 1 base and J lost 6; bases outside the gene matches: 2. The CDR3 covers 15 residues. Germline V gene lookup returns CDR1 SGHTA and CDR2 FQGNSA. The CDR3 nucleotides read TGTGCCAGCAGCTTAGGGGGGACAGGGGGTCAGCCCCAGCATTTT. It specifies CASSLGGTGGQPQHF.

The chain is built from TRBV5-6 and TRBJ1-4; D uncertain. The CDR3 contains 13 residues. Germline loops: CDR1 SGHDT, CDR2 YYEEEE. The ends were cut back, 0 bases at V and 8 bases at J, with 8 bases in the middle. The CDR3 region has the DNA TGTGCCAGCAGCTTGGGTACAGTGGAAAAACTGTTTTTT. It codes for CASSLGTVEKLFF.

This clone appeared once. The sample has other DNA sequences that encode this CDR3 too. The chain joins TRBV15 to TRBJ2-3; D uncertain. The CDR3 spans 13 residues. Per germline, CDR1 LNHNV and CDR2 YYDKDF (reference sequence). Deletions cut 1 base from V and 0 bases from J, with 2 bases between. The CDR3 sequence: CATSRASTDTQYF. The CDR3 DNA is TGTGCCACCAGCAGAGCGAGCACAGATACGCAGTATTTT. The whole variable domain, filled in from reference TRBV15 and TRBJ2-3, reads DAMVIQNPRYQVTQFGKPVTLSCSQTLNHNVMYWYQQKSSQAPKLLFHYYDKDFNNEADTPDNFQSRRPNTSFCFLDIRSPGLGDTAMYLCATSRASTDTQYFGPGTRLTVL.